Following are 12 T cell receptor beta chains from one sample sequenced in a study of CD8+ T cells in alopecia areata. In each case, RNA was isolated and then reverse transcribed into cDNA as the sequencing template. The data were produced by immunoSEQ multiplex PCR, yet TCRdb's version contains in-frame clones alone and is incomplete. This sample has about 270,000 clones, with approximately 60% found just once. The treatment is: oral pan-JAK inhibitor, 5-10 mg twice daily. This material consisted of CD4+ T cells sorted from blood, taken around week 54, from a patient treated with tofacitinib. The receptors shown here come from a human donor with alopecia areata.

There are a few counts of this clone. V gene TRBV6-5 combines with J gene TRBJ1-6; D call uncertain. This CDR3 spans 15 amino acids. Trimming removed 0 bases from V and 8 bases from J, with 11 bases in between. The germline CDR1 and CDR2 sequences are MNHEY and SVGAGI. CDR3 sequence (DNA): TGTGCCAGCAGTTACTCACGGGCGGCAGATTCACCCCTCCACTTT. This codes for CASSYSRAADSPLHF.

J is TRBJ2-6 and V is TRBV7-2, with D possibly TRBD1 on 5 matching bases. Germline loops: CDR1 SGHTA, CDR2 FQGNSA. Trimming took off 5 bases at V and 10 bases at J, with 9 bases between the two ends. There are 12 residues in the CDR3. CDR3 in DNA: TGTGCCAGCAGCGCAGGGATTAACGTCCTGACTTTC. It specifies CASSAGINVLTF. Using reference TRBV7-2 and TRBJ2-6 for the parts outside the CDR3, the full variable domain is GAGVSQSPSNKVTEKGKDVELRCDPISGHTALYWYRQSLGQGLEFLIYFQGNSAPDKSGLPSDRFSAERTGGSVSTLTIQRTQQEDSAVYLCASSAGINVLTFGAGSRLTVL.

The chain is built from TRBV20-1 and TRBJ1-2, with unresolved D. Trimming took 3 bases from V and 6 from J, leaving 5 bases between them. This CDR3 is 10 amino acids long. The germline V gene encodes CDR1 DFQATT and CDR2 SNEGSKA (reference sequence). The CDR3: CSASGNGYTF. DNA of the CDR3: TGCAGTGCTAGTGGGAATGGCTACACCTTC.

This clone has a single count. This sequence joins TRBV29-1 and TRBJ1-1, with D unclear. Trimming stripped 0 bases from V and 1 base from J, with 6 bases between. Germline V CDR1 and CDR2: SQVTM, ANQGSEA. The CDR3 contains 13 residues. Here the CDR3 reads CSVEDQANTEAFF. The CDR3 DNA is TGCAGCGTTGAAGATCAGGCGAACACTGAAGCTTTCTTT.

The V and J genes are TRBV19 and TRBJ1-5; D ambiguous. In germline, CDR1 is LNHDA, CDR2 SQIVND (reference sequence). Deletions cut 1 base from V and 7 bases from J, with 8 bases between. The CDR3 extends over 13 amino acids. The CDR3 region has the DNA TGTGCCAGTAGTATAGGCACGTGGCAGCCCCAGCATTTT. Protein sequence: CASSIGTWQPQHF.

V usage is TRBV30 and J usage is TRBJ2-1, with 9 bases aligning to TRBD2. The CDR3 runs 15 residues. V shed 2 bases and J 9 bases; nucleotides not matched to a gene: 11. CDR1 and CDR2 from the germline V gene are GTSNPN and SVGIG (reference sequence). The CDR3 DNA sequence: TGTGCCTGGAGTCCTCCCCTAGCGGGGATTATTGAGCAGTTCTTC. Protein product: CAWSPPLAGIIEQFF.

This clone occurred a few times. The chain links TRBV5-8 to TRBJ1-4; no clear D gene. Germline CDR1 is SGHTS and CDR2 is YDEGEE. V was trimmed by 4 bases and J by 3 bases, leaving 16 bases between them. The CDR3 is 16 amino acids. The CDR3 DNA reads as TGTGCCAGCAGCCCCAGCCTCCGCTCGGCTAATGAAAAACTGTTTTTT. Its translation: CASSPSLRSANEKLFF.

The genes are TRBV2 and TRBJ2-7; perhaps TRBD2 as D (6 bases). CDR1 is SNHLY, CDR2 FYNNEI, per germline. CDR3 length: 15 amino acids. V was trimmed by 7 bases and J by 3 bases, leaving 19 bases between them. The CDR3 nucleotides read TGTGCCAGCACGGCCGTAGGAGGGGCCGACTACGAGCAGTACTTC. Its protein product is CASTAVGGADYEQYF.

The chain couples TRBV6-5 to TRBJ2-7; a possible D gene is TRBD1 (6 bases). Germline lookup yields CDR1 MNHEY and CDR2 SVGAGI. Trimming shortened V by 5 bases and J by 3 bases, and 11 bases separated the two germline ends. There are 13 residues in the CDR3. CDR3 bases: TGTGCCAGCAGTCCAGGGGCATTCTACGAGCAGTACTTC. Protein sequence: CASSPGAFYEQYF.

CDR3 DNA sequence: TGTGCCAGCAGCCAAGGACTAGCGGGAAGCACAGATACGCAGTATTTT. Protein: CASSQGLAGSTDTQYF. This chain joins TRBV5-4 and TRBJ2-3; 12 bases agree with TRBD2. Germline V lookup: CDR1 SGHNT, CDR2 YYREEE (reference sequence). V lost 4 bases to trimming and J lost 0 bases; unmatched junction nucleotides: 3. This CDR3 region has 16 residues.

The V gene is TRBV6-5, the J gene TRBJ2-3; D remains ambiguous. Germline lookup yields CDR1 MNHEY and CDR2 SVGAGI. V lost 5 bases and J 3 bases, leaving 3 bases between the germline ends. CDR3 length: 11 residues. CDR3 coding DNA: TGTGCCAGCAGTCAGACAGATACGCAGTATTTT. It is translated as CASSQTDTQYF.

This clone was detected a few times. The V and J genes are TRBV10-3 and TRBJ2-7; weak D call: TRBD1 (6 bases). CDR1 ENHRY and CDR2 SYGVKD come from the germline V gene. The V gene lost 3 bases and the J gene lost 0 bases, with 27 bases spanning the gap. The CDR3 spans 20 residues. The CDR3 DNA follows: TGTGCCATCAGTGATAAGGCCTCTGTGCGCGCAGGGACAAGCTCCTACGAGCAGTACTTC. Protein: CAISDKASVRAGTSSYEQYF.